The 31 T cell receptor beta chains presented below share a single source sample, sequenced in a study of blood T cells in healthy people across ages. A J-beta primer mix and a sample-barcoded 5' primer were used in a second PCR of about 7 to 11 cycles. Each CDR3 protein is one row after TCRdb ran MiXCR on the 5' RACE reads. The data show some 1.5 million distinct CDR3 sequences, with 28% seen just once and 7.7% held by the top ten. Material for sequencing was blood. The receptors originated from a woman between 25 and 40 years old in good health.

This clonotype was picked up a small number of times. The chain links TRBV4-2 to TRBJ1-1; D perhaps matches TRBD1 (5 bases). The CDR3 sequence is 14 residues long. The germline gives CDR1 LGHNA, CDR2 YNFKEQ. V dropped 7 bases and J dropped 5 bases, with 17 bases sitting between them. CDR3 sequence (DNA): TGTGCCAGCACCAAGGACATAGGAGGAACTGAAGCTTTCTTT. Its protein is CASTKDIGGTEAFF.

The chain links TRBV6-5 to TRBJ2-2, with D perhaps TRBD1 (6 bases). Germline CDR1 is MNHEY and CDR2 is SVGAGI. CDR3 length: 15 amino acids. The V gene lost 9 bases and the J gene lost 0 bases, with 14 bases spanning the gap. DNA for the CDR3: TGTGCCAGTATGATAGGACAGACGAACACCGGGGAGCTGTTTTTT. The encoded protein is CASMIGQTNTGELFF.

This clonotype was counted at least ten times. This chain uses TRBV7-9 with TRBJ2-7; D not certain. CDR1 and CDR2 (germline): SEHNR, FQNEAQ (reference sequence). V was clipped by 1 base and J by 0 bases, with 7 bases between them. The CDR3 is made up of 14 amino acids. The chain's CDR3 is CASSLGVSSYEQYF. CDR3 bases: TGTGCCAGCAGCTTAGGTGTGAGCTCCTACGAGCAGTACTTC.

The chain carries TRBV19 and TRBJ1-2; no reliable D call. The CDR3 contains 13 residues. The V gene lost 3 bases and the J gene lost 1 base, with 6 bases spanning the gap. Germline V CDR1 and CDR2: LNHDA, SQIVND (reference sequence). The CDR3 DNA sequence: TGTGCCAGTAGTATGTTCCTTAACTATGGCTACACCTTC. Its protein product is CASSMFLNYGYTF.

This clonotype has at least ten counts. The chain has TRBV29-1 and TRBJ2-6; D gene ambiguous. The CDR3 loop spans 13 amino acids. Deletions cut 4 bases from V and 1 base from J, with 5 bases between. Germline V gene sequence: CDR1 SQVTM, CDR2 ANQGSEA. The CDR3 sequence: CSVAESGANVLTF. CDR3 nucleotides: TGCAGCGTTGCGGAATCTGGGGCCAACGTCCTGACTTTC.

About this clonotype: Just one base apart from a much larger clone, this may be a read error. The CDR3 region is CASSLELCYEQYF. CDR3 in DNA: TGTGCCAGCAGCTTAGAGCTATGCTACGAGCAGTACTTC. The chain is built from TRBV7-2 and TRBJ2-5, with D uncertain. The J call may be mistaken, given a closer DNA end match to TRBJ2-7. This CDR3 spans 13 amino acids. Germline values: CDR1 SGHTA, CDR2 FQGNSA.

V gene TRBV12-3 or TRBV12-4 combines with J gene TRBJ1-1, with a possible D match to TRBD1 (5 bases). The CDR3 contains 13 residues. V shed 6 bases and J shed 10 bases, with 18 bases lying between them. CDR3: CASSRDGSRGAFF. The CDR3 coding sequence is TGTGCCAGCAGCCGGGACGGATCCCGAGGAGCTTTCTTT.

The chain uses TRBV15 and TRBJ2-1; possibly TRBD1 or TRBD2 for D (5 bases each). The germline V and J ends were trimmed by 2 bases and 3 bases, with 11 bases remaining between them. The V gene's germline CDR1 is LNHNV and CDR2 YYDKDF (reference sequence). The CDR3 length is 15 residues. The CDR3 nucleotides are TGTGCCACCAGCAGAAGGGACGGCAACTACAATGAGCAGTTCTTC. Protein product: CATSRRDGNYNEQFF.

CDR3 sequence: CASSTQGSSGANVLTF. The CDR3 DNA follows: TGTGCCAGCAGCACTCAGGGATCCTCTGGGGCCAACGTCCTGACTTTC. The chain is built from TRBV7-3 and TRBJ2-6; possibly TRBD1 for D (5 bases). The V and J ends lost 5 bases and 0 bases respectively, with 11 bases between them. The CDR3 sequence is 16 residues long. Germline-derived CDR1 and CDR2 are SGHTA and FQGTGA.

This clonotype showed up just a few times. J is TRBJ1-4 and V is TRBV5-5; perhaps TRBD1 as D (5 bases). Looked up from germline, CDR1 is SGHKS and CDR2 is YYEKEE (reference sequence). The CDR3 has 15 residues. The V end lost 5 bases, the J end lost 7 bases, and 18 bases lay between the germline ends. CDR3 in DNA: TGTGCCAGCAGTTTTGGACATCCCTCTGGTGAAAAACTGTTTTTT. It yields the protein CASSFGHPSGEKLFF. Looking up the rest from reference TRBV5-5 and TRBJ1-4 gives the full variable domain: DAGVTQSPTHLIKTRGQQVTLRCSPISGHKSVSWYQQVLGQGPQFIFQYYEKEERGRGNFPDRFSARQFPNYSSELNVNALLLGDSALYLCASSFGHPSGEKLFFGSGTQLSVL.

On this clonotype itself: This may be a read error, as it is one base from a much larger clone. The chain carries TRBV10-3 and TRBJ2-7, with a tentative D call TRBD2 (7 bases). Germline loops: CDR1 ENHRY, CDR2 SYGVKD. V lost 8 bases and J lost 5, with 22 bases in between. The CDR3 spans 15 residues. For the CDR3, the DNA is TGTGCCATCTGTGGGGGGGGGCGCGATCCCCACGAGCAGTACTTC. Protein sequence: CAICGGGRDPHEQYF.

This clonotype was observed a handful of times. Here the CDR3 reads CASSPSRPAREQYF. In DNA form, the CDR3 reads TGTGCCAGCAGCCCGAGCCGACCCGCAAGGGAGCAGTACTTC. The V gene is TRBV7-9, the J gene TRBJ2-7; D call uncertain. This CDR3 is built from 14 residues. V was clipped by 5 bases and J by 7 bases, with 18 bases between them. Germline CDR1 reads SEHNR; CDR2 reads FQNEAQ (reference sequence).

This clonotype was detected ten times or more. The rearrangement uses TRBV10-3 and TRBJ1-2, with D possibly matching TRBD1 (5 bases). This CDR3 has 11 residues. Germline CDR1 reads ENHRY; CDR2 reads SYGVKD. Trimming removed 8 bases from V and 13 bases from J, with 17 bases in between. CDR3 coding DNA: TGTGCCATCGGCGCCGGGGGAGTTGGCACCTTC. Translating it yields CAIGAGGVGTF.

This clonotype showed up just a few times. The DNA of the CDR3 is TGTGCCAGCAGCTTGGGAGGTAGCGGAAGGGCGAGGTACAATGAGCAGTTCTTC. Its translation is CASSLGGSGRARYNEQFF. The V and J genes are TRBV7-2 and TRBJ2-1; D might be TRBD2 (6 bases). Germline CDR1 reads SGHTA; CDR2 reads FQGNSA. The length of the CDR3 is 18 residues. V lost 3 bases and J lost 4, with 22 bases in between. Full variable domain (missing parts from reference TRBV7-2 and TRBJ2-1): GAGVSQSPSNKVTEKGKDVELRCDPISGHTALYWYRQSLGQGLEFLIYFQGNSAPDKSGLPSDRFSAERTGGSVSTLTIQRTQQEDSAVYLCASSLGGSGRARYNEQFFGPGTRLTVL.

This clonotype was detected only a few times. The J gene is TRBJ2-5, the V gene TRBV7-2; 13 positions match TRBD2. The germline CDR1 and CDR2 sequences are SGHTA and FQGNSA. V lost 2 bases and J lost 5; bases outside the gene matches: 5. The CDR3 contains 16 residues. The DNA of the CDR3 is TGTGCCAGCAGCTTAAGGACTAGCGGGAGTTGGGAGACCCAGTACTTC. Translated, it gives CASSLRTSGSWETQYF.

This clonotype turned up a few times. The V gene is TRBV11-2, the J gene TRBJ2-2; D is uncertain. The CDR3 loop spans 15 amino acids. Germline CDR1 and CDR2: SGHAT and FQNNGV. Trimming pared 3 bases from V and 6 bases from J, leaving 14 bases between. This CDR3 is CASSFLGSVAGELFF. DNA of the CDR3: TGTGCCAGCAGCTTCCTGGGCAGCGTGGCCGGGGAGCTGTTTTTT. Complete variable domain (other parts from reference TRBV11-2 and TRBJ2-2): EAGVAQSPRYKIIEKRQSVAFWCNPISGHATLYWYQQILGQGPKLLIQFQNNGVVDDSQLPKDRFSAERLKGVDSTLKIQPAKLEDSAVYLCASSFLGSVAGELFFGEGSRLTVL.

CDR3 region: CASSVAGRAGLLNEQFF. Written as DNA, the CDR3 is TGTGCCAGCAGCGTTGCAGGACGAGCGGGCCTTCTCAATGAGCAGTTCTTC. The chain uses TRBV9 and TRBJ2-1; D might be TRBD2 (6 bases). The ends were cut back, 2 bases at V and 6 bases at J, with 21 bases in the middle. This CDR3 is 17 amino acids long. Germline lookup yields CDR1 SGDLS and CDR2 YYNGEE.

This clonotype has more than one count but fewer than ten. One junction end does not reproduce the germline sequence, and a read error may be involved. DNA of the CDR3: TGTGCCAGCCGTTTAAGGGGTATGGCCTACAATGAGCAGTTCTTC. Protein product: CASRLRGMAYNEQFF. This chain connects TRBV12-3 or TRBV12-4 to TRBJ2-1; maybe TRBD1 (5 bases). The CDR3 runs to 15 residues.

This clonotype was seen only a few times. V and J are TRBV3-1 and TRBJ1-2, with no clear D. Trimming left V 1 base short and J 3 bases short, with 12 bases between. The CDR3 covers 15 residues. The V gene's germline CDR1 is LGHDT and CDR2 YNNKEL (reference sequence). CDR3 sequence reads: CASSQGESAHYGYTF. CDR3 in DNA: TGTGCCAGCAGCCAAGGCGAGTCCGCTCACTATGGCTACACCTTC.

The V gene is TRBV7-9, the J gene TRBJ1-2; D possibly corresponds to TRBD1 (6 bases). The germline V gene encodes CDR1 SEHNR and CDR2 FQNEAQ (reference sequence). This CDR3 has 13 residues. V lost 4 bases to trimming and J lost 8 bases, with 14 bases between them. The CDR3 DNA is TGTGCCAGCAGCTCCAGTTCAGGGGACGGCTACACCTTC. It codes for CASSSSSGDGYTF.

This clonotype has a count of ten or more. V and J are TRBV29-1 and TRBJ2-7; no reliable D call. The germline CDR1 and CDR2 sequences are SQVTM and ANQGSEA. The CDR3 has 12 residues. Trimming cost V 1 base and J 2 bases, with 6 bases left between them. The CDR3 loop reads CSVEATTYEQYF. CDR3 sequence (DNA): TGCAGCGTTGAAGCGACAACCTACGAGCAGTACTTC.

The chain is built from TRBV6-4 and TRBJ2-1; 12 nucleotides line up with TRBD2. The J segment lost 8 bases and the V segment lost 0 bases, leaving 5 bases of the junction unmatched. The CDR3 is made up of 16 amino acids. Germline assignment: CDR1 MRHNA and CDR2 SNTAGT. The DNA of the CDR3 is TGTGCCAGCAGTGACTCTACTAGCGGGGGGTCGGATGAGCAGTTCTTC. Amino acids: CASSDSTSGGSDEQFF.

In DNA form, the CDR3 reads TGCGCCAGCAGTGCTGCATACAATCAGCCCCAGCATTTT. Translated: CASSAAYNQPQHF. The J gene is TRBJ1-5, the V gene TRBV10-2, with D unclear. CDR3 size: 13 residues. V was cut by 4 bases and J by 3 bases, with 7 bases left in between. The germline gives CDR1 WSHSY, CDR2 SAAADI.

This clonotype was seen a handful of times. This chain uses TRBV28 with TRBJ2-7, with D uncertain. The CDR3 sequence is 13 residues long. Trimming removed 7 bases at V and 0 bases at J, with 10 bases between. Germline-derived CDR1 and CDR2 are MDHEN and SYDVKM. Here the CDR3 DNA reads TGTGCCAGCAACTTTCCCGGCTCCTACGAGCAGTACTTC. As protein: CASNFPGSYEQYF. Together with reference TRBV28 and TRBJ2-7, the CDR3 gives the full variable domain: DVKVTQSSRYLVKRTGEKVFLECVQDMDHENMFWYRQDPGLGLRLIYFSYDVKMKEKGDIPEGYSVSREKKERFSLILESASTNQTSMYLCASNFPGSYEQYFGPGTRLTVT.

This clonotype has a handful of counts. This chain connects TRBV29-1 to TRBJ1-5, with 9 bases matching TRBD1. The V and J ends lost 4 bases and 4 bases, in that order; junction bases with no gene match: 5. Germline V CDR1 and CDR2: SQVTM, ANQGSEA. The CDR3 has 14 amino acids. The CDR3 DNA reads TGCAGCGTTGTGGTCGACAGGGGGAATCAGCCCCAGCATTTT. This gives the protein CSVVVDRGNQPQHF.

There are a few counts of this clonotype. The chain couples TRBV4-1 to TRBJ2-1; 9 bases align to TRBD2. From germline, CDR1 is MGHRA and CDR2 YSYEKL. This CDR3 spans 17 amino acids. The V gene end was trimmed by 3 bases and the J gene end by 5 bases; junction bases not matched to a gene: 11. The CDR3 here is CASSHKAGGLSDNEQFF. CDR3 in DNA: TGCGCCAGCAGCCATAAAGCGGGGGGCCTGTCAGACAATGAGCAGTTCTTC.

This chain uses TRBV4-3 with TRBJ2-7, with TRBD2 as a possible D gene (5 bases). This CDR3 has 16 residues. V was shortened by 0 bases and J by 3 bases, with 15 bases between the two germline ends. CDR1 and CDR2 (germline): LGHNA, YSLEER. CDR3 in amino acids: CASSQDRHGVGYEQYF. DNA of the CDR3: TGCGCCAGCAGCCAAGATCGTCACGGGGTGGGCTACGAGCAGTACTTC.

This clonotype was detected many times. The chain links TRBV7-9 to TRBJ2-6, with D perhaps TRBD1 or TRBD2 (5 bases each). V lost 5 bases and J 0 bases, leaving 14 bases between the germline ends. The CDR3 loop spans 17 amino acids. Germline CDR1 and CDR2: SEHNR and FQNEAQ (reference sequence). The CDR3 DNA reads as TGTGCCAGCAGCCGATTACCGGGGCCCTCTGGGGCCAACGTCCTGACTTTC. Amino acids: CASSRLPGPSGANVLTF.

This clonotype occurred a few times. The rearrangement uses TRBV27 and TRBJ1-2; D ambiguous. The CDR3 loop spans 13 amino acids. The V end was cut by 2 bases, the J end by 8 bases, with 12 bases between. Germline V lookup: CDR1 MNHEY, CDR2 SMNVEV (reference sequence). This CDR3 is CASSLGSWKGYTF. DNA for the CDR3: TGTGCCAGCAGTTTAGGGTCCTGGAAGGGCTACACCTTC.

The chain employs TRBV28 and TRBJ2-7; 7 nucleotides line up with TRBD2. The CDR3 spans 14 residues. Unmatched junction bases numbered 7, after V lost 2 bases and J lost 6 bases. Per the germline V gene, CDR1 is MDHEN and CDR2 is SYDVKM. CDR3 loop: CASSLGGDLCEQYF. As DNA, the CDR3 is TGTGCCAGCAGTTTAGGGGGGGACCTCTGCGAGCAGTACTTC.

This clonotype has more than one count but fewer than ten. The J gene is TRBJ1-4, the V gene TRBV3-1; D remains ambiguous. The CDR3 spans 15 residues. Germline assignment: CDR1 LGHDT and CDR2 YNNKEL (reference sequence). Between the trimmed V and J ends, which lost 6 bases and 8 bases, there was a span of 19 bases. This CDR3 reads CASRPAGGPFEKLFF. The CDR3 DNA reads TGTGCCAGCAGGCCCGCCGGAGGGCCGTTCGAAAAACTGTTTTTT.